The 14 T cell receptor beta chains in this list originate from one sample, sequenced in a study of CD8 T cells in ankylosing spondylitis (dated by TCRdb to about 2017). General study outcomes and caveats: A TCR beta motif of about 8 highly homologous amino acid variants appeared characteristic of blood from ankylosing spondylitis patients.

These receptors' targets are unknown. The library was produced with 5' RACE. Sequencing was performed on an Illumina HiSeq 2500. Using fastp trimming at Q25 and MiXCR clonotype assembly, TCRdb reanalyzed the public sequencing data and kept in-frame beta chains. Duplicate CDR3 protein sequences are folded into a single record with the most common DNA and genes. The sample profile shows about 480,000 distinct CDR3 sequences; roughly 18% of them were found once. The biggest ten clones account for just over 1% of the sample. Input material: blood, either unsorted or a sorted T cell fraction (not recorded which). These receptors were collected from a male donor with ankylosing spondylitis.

CDR3 sequence reads: CASSLTPSSDTQYF. As DNA, the CDR3 is TGTGCCAGCAGCCTTACCCCTTCCTCAGATACGCAGTATTTT. The genes are TRBV3-1 and TRBJ2-3; D ambiguous. Germline V gene data show CDR1 as LGHDT and CDR2 as YNNKEL (reference sequence). This CDR3 region has 14 residues. Trimming removed 4 bases from V and 4 bases from J, with 12 bases in between.

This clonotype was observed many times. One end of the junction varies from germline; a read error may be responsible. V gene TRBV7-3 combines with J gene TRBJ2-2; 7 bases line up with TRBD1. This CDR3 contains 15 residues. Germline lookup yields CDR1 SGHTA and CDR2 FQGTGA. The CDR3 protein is CASSSGTANTGELFF. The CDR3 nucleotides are TGCGCCAGCAGCTCCGGGACAGCGAACACCGGGGAGCTGTTTTTT.

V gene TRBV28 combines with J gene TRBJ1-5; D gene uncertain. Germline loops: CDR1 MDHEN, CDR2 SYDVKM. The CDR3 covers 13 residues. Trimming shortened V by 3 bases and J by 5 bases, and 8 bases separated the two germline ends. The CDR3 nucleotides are TGTGCCAGCAGTTTGCCACCTTATCAGCCCCAGCATTTT. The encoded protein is CASSLPPYQPQHF.

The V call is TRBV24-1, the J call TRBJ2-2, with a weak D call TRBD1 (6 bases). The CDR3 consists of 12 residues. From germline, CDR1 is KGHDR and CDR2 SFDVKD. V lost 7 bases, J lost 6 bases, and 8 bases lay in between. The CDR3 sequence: CATRQGSGELFF. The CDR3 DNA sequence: TGTGCCACCAGACAGGGATCCGGGGAGCTGTTTTTT.

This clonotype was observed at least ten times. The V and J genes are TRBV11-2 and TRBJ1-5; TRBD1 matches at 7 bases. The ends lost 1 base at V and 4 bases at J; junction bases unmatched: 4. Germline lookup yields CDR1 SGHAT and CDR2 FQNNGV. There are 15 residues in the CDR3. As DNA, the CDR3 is TGTGCCAGCAGCTTAGGGACAGGATCTAATCAGCCCCAGCATTTT. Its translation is CASSLGTGSNQPQHF.

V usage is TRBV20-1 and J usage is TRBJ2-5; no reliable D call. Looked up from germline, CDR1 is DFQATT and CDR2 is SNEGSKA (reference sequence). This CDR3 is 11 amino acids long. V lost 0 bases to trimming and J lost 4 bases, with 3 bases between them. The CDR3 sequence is CSARERETQYF. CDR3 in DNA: TGCAGTGCTAGAGAAAGAGAGACCCAGTACTTC.

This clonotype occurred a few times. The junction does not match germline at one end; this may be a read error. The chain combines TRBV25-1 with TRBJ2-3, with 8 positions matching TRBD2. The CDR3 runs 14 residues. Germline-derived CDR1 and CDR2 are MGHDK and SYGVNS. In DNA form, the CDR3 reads TGTGCCAGCAGTGACCCCTCGCGGGGAGCGGGAGTGGATTTT. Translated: CASSDPSRGAGVDF.

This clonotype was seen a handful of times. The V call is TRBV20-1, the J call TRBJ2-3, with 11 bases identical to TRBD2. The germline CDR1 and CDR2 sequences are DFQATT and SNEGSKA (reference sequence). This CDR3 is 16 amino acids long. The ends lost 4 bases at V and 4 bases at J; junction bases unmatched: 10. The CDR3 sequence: CSATPGTSGLPDTQYF. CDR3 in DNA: TGCAGTGCTACTCCCGGGACTAGCGGACTCCCAGATACGCAGTATTTT.

CDR3 nucleotides: TGTGCCATCAGGGGGCCCAACACCGGGGAGCTGTTTTTT. It encodes CAIRGPNTGELFF. This chain connects TRBV6-6 to TRBJ2-2; 8 nucleotides align to TRBD1. With 10 bases clipped from V and 2 bases from J, the junction kept 3 bases outside the gene matches. The CDR3 covers 13 residues. CDR1 is MNHNY and CDR2 is SVGAGI in the germline V gene (reference sequence).

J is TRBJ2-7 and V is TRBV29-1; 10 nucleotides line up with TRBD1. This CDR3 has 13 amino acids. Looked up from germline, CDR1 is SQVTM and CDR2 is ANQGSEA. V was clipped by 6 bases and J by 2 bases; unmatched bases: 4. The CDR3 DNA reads TGCAGCGTACGGGGGACAGGGGCCTACGAGCAGTACTTC. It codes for CSVRGTGAYEQYF.

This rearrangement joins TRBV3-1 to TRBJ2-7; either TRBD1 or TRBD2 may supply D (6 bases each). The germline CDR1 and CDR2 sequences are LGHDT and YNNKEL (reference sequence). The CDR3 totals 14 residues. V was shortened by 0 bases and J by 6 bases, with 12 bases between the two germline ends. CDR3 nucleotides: TGTGCCAGCAGCCAAGAAGGGGGAGGTCGCGAGCAGTACTTC. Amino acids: CASSQEGGGREQYF.

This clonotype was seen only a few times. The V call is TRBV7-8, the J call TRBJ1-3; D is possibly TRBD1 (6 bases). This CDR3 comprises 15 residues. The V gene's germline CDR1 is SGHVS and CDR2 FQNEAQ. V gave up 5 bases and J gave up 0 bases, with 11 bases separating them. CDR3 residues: CASSEDRISGNTIYF. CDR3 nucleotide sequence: TGTGCCAGCAGCGAGGACAGAATCTCTGGAAACACCATATATTTT.

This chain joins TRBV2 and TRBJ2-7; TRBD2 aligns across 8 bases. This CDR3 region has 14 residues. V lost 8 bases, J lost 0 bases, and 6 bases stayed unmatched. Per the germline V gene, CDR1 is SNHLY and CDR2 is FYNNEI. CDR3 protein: CASGAGGHSYEQYF. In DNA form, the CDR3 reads TGTGCCAGCGGCGCGGGAGGTCACTCCTACGAGCAGTACTTC.

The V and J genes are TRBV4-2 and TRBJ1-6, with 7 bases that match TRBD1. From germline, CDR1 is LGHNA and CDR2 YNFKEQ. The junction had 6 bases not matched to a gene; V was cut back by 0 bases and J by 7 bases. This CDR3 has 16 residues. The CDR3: CASSQEGGSANSPLHF. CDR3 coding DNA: TGTGCCAGCAGCCAAGAAGGGGGCAGTGCCAATTCACCCCTCCACTTT.